This T cell receptor (beta chain) was observed in a study of blood T cell repertoires in COVID-19. Study-wide background: Sites in the United States, Italy and Spain provided acute and convalescent COVID-19 samples. Sample material is recorded as cDNA or gDNA derived from T cells, B-cell-depleted T cells, or PBMCs.

From germline, CDR1 is LGHNA and CDR2 YNFKEQ. V was clipped by 4 bases and J by 8 bases; unmatched bases: 11. This CDR3 comprises 16 residues. Source study methods: How many nucleated cells were present was estimated from reference gene primer amplification. Repertoires were generated with immunoSEQ multiplex PCR, while TCRdb's copy carries only in-frame clones and drops some. V and J calls plus clone size are reproduced from that table; the DNA served to infer D and trimming. The sample gives more than 90,000 clones, approximately 85% of which show up once; approximately 7.9% is in the top ten. This receptor was obtained from a man in his 70s with acute or convalescent COVID-19. Sequenced material: peripheral blood. The chain couples TRBV4-2 to TRBJ2-3; TRBD2 agrees at 11 bases. The CDR3 nucleotides read TGTGCCAGCAGCCGACATAGCGGGGGGGAGTCCGCTACGCAGTATTTT. This codes for CASSRHSGGESATQYF.